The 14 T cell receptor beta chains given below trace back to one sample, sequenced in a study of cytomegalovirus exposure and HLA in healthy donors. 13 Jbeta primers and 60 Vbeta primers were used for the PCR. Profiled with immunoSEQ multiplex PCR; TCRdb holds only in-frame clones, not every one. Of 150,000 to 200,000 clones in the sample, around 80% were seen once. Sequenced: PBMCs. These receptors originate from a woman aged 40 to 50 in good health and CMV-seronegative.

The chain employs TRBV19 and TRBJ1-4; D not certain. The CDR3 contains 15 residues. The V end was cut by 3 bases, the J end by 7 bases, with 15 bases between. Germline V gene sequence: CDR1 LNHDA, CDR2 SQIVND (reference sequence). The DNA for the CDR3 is TGTGCCAGTAGTATCGGCGGATCGCGGAGTGAAAAACTGTTTTTT. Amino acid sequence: CASSIGGSRSEKLFF.

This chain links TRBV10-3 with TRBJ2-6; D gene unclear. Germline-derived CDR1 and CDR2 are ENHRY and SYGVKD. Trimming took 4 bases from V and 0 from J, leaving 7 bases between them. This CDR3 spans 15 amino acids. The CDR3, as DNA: TGTGCCATCAGTGCCCACAGCTCTGGGGCCAACGTCCTGACTTTC. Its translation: CAISAHSSGANVLTF.

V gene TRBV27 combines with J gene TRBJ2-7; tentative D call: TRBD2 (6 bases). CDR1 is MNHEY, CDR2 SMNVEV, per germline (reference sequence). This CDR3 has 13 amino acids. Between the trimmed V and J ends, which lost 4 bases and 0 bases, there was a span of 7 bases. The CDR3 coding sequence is TGTGCCAGCAGTTCACTAGCCTCCTACGAGCAGTACTTC. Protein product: CASSSLASYEQYF.

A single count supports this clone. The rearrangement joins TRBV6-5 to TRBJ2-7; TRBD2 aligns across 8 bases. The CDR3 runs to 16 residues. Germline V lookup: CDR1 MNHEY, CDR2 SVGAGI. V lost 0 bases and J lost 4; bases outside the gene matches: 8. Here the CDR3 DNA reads TGTGCCAGCAGTTACTCTGGGACTAGGGGGGAATACGAGCAGTACTTC. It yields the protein CASSYSGTRGEYEQYF.

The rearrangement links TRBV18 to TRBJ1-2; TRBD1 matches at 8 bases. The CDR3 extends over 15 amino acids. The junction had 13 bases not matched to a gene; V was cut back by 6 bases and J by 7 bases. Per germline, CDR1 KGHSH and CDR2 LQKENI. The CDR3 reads CASSPKDRAIGGYTF. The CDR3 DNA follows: TGTGCCAGCTCTCCTAAGGACAGGGCGATTGGTGGCTACACCTTC. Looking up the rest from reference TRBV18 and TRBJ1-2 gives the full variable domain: NAGVMQNPRHLVRRRGQEARLRCSPMKGHSHVYWYRQLPEEGLKFMVYLQKENIIDESGMPKERFSAEFPKEGPSILRIQQVVRGDSAAYFCASSPKDRAIGGYTFGSGTRLTVV.

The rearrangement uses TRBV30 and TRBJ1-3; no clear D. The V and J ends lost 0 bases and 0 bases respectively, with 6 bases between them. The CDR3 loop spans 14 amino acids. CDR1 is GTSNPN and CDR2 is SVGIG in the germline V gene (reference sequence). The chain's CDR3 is CAWSVKSSGNTIYF. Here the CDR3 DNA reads TGTGCCTGGAGTGTAAAGAGCTCTGGAAACACCATATATTTT.

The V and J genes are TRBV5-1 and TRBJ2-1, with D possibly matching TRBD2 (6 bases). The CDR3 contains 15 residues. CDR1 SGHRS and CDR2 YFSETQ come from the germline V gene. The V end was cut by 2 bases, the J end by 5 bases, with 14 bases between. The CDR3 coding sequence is TGCGCCAGCAGCTTATTAGCGGTTAAGGACAATGAGCAGTTCTTC. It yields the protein CASSLLAVKDNEQFF.

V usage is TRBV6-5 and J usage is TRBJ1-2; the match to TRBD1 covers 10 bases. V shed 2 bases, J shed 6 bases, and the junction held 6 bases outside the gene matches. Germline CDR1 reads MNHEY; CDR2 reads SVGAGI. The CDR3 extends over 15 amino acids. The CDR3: CASSYRDRGVDGYTF. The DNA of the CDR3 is TGTGCCAGCAGTTACAGGGACAGGGGAGTCGATGGCTACACCTTC.

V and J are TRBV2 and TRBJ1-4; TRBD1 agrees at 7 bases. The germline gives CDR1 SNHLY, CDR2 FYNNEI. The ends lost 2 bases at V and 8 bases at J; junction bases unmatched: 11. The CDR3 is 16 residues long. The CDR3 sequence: CASSESRTGIGEKLFF. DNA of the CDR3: TGTGCCAGCAGTGAAAGTCGGACAGGTATAGGGGAAAAACTGTTTTTT.

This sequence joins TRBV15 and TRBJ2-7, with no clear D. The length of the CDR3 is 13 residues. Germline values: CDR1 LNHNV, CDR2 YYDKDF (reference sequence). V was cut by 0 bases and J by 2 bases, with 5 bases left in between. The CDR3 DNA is TGTGCCACCAGCAGAGAAATAGCCTACGAGCAGTACTTC. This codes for CATSREIAYEQYF. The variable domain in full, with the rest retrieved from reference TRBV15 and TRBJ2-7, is DAMVIQNPRYQVTQFGKPVTLSCSQTLNHNVMYWYQQKSSQAPKLLFHYYDKDFNNEADTPDNFQSRRPNTSFCFLDIRSPGLGDTAMYLCATSREIAYEQYFGPGTRLTVT.

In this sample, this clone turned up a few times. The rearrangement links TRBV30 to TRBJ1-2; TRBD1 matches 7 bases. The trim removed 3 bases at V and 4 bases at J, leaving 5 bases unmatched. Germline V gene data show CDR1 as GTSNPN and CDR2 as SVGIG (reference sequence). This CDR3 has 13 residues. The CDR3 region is CAWRLQGSYGYTF. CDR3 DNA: TGTGCCTGGAGACTACAGGGGTCCTATGGCTACACCTTC.

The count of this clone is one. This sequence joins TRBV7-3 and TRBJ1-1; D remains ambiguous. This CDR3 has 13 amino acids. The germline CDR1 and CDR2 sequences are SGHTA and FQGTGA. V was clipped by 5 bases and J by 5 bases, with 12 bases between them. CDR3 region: CASSPDGRTEAFF. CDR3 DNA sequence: TGTGCCAGCAGCCCGGACGGGAGAACTGAAGCTTTCTTT.

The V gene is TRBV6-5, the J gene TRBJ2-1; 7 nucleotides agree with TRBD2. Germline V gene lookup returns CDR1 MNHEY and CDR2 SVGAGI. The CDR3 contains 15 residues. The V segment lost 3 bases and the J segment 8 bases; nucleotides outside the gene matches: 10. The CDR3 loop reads CASSYGGRASDEQFF. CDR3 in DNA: TGTGCCAGCAGTTATGGGGGGAGGGCATCGGATGAGCAGTTCTTC.

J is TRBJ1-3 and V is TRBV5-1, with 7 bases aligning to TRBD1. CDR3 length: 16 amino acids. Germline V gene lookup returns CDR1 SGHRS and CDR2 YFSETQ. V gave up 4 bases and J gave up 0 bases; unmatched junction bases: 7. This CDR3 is CASSAGGTASGNTIYF. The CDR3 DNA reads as TGCGCCAGCAGCGCCGGTGGGACAGCCTCTGGAAACACCATATATTTT.